The next 22 T cell receptor beta chains were all read from a single sample in a study of technical replicates of blood from a few donors (dated by TCRdb to 2016 to 2017). Libraries came from the immunoSEQ multiplex PCR assay. TCRdb carries this immuneACCESS record with in-frame sequences only. Its versions omit some clonotypes, under half of them owing to an unresolved V gene in the studies checked, with the rest unexplained. For this sample the table gives about 97,000 clones, of which around 96% were detected only once. The ten largest clones represent approximately 0.38% of the sample. Sequencing was carried out using T cells isolated from PBMCs. These receptor sequences come from a human donor in good health.

In DNA, the CDR3 is TGTGCCAGCAGCCAAGCAGCGGGAGTCTTCCACGAGCAGTACTTC. Residues: CASSQAAGVFHEQYF. The chain is built from TRBV4-2 and TRBJ2-7; TRBD2 aligns across 8 bases. Germline trimming cut 1 base from V and 5 bases from J; bases unmatched to any gene: 7. The CDR3 consists of 15 residues. The germline gives CDR1 LGHNA, CDR2 YNFKEQ.

In this sample, this clone turned up once. The gene calls are TRBV7-9 and TRBJ2-3; the match to TRBD2 covers 12 bases. The CDR3 is 17 residues long. Trimming at V came to 0 bases and at J to 1 base, leaving 2 bases not matched to a gene. Germline-derived CDR1 and CDR2 are SEHNR and FQNEAQ (reference sequence). CDR3 residues: CASSLALAGGGTDTQYF. The CDR3 coding sequence is TGTGCCAGCAGCTTAGCACTAGCGGGAGGAGGCACAGATACGCAGTATTTT.

The chain has TRBV7-6 and TRBJ2-3; D perhaps matches TRBD2 (5 bases). Between the trimmed V and J ends, which lost 3 bases and 1 base, there was a span of 11 bases. The CDR3 runs to 15 residues. In germline, CDR1 is SGHVS, CDR2 FNYEAQ. The chain's CDR3 is CASSLDSLGTDTQYF. CDR3 DNA: TGTGCCAGCAGCTTGGACTCCCTGGGCACAGATACGCAGTATTTT.

The V and J genes are TRBV9 and TRBJ2-1, with 11 bases fitting TRBD2. The CDR3 extends over 16 amino acids. Germline V CDR1 and CDR2: SGDLS, YYNGEE. Germline trimming cut 4 bases from V and 6 bases from J; bases unmatched to any gene: 9. The CDR3 DNA follows: TGTGCCAGCAGCCCCTTTAGCGGGAGGGCCCCCAATGAGCAGTTCTTC. Protein product: CASSPFSGRAPNEQFF.

The V gene is TRBV30, the J gene TRBJ1-5, with 9 positions matching TRBD1. Germline V gene data show CDR1 as GTSNPN and CDR2 as SVGIG (reference sequence). This CDR3 is 15 amino acids long. V was pared by 1 base and J by 4 bases, with 5 bases of the junction left unmatched. The CDR3 reads CAWSEGTGMNQPQHF. The CDR3 DNA reads TGTGCCTGGAGTGAAGGGACAGGGATGAATCAGCCCCAGCATTTT.

This chain joins TRBV7-9 and TRBJ2-7, with 12 nucleotides matching TRBD2. This CDR3 has 18 amino acids. Per the germline V gene, CDR1 is SEHNR and CDR2 is FQNEAQ (reference sequence). Losses at the gene ends were 7 bases for V and 7 bases for J; bases not matched to a gene: 20. In DNA form, the CDR3 reads TGTGCCAGCAACAACCCCGGACTAGCGGGACCCTTTCGATGGGAGCAGTACTTC. Its protein is CASNNPGLAGPFRWEQYF.

This chain links TRBV28 with TRBJ2-7; 9 bases are a match to TRBD2. The length of the CDR3 is 14 residues. Looked up from germline, CDR1 is MDHEN and CDR2 is SYDVKM. The V and J ends lost 6 bases and 3 bases, in that order; junction bases with no gene match: 6. The CDR3 is CASSIAGEDYEQYF. For the CDR3, the DNA is TGTGCCAGCAGCATAGCGGGAGAGGACTACGAGCAGTACTTC. The full variable domain, its missing parts supplied by reference TRBV28 and TRBJ2-7, is DVKVTQSSRYLVKRTGEKVFLECVQDMDHENMFWYRQDPGLGLRLIYFSYDVKMKEKGDIPEGYSVSREKKERFSLILESASTNQTSMYLCASSIAGEDYEQYFGPGTRLTVT.

V is TRBV7-6 and J is TRBJ2-1; tentative D call: TRBD1 (6 bases). CDR1 is SGHVS and CDR2 is FNYEAQ in the germline V gene. The CDR3 consists of 15 residues. Trimming took 2 bases from V and 8 from J, leaving 16 bases between them. Written as DNA, the CDR3 is TGTGCCAGCAGCTTAACCCCAGGGGTCCGTGATGAGCAGTTCTTC. Its translation is CASSLTPGVRDEQFF.

V usage is TRBV9 and J usage is TRBJ2-2; the D is unclear. This CDR3 contains 14 residues. The V and J ends lost 0 bases and 7 bases respectively, with 10 bases between them. From germline, CDR1 is SGDLS and CDR2 YYNGEE. The CDR3 loop reads CASSVVSNNGELFF. The CDR3 coding sequence is TGTGCCAGCAGCGTAGTTAGCAATAACGGGGAGCTGTTTTTT.

The rearrangement links TRBV29-1 to TRBJ2-3; D not certain. Trimming left V 3 bases short and J 0 bases short, with 7 bases between. This CDR3 has 13 amino acids. CDR1 is SQVTM and CDR2 is ANQGSEA in the germline V gene. The CDR3 coding sequence is TGCAGCGTTGAGAGAGTGAGCACAGATACGCAGTATTTT. Translation gives CSVERVSTDTQYF.

The genes are TRBV6-1 and TRBJ1-1; a weak D match, TRBD1 (6 bases). The germline V gene encodes CDR1 MNHNS and CDR2 SASEGT. Trimming pared 2 bases from V and 0 bases from J, leaving 13 bases between. This CDR3 region has 16 residues. The CDR3 here is CASSETTGSVNTEAFF. CDR3 nucleotide sequence: TGTGCCAGCAGTGAAACTACAGGGTCGGTGAACACTGAAGCTTTCTTT.

The V call is TRBV13, the J call TRBJ2-7, with TRBD1 matching over 7 bases. The V gene end was trimmed by 1 base and the J gene end by 1 base; junction bases not matched to a gene: 7. The germline V gene has CDR1 PRHDT and CDR2 FYEKMQ (reference sequence). The CDR3 has 16 amino acids. The CDR3 region has the DNA TGTGCCAGCAGCTTAGCAGGGACAGCCGCTTCCTACGAGCAGTACTTC. Its translation is CASSLAGTAASYEQYF. The whole variable domain, filled in from reference TRBV13 and TRBJ2-7, reads AAGVIQSPRHLIKEKRETATLKCYPIPRHDTVYWYQQGPGQDPQFLISFYEKMQSDKGSIPDRFSAQQFSDYHSELNMSSLELGDSALYFCASSLAGTAASYEQYFGPGTRLTVT.

V gene TRBV5-4 combines with J gene TRBJ2-2; TRBD2 matches 8 bases. The CDR3 is made up of 15 amino acids. The V gene's germline CDR1 is SGHNT and CDR2 YYREEE (reference sequence). The junction had 4 bases not matched to a gene; V was cut back by 2 bases and J by 4 bases. Written as DNA, the CDR3 is TGTGCCAGCAGCTTAACTAGCGGAGCCACCGGGGAGCTGTTTTTT. Translated, it gives CASSLTSGATGELFF.

The rearrangement joins TRBV19 to TRBJ2-7, with TRBD2 identical over 9 bases. CDR1 is LNHDA, CDR2 SQIVND, per germline (reference sequence). J gave up 4 bases and V 5 bases, and 9 bases lay outside the gene matches. This CDR3 region has 15 residues. CDR3 region: CASSPFSGSGYEQYF. In nucleotides, the CDR3 is TGTGCCAGTAGTCCATTTAGCGGGAGTGGGTACGAGCAGTACTTC.

The count of this clone is one. The chain has TRBV9 and TRBJ2-7, with TRBD1 matching over 8 bases. J gave up 6 bases and V 0 bases, and 11 bases lay outside the gene matches. This CDR3 is 16 amino acids long. CDR1 SGDLS and CDR2 YYNGEE come from the germline V gene. The CDR3 DNA is TGTGCCAGCAGCGTAGAAGGGTCAGGGACAGGAGGCGAGCAGTACTTC. It translates to CASSVEGSGTGGEQYF.

This chain links TRBV12-5 with TRBJ2-2, with D tentatively TRBD2 (6 bases). This CDR3 contains 12 residues. The germline gives CDR1 LGHNT, CDR2 FRNRAP. Trimming took off 7 bases at V and 5 bases at J, with 8 bases between the two ends. CDR3 bases: TGTGCTAGTGAACGGGGGACCGGGGAGCTGTTTTTT. Translation gives CASERGTGELFF.

This rearrangement joins TRBV5-1 to TRBJ2-4, with TRBD1 identical over 8 bases. The ends lost 4 bases at V and 6 bases at J; junction bases unmatched: 12. Germline CDR1 SGHRS, CDR2 YFSETQ. The CDR3 runs 16 residues. CDR3 sequence reads: CASSPGTGGGVNIQYF. CDR3 DNA: TGCGCCAGCAGCCCGGGGACAGGAGGGGGAGTAAACATTCAGTACTTC.

The rearrangement links TRBV7-3 to TRBJ2-2; 11 nucleotides match TRBD1. This CDR3 spans 17 amino acids. Germline V gives CDR1 SGHTA, CDR2 FQGTGA. V shed 5 bases and J 5 bases; nucleotides not matched to a gene: 10. The CDR3 spells CASSRGTGGMGTGELFF. In DNA form, the CDR3 reads TGTGCCAGCAGCAGGGGGACAGGGGGTATGGGAACCGGGGAGCTGTTTTTT.

V and J are TRBV4-1 and TRBJ2-7, with a tentative D call TRBD2 (7 bases). V lost 2 bases and J 11 bases, leaving 31 bases between the germline ends. This CDR3 comprises 18 residues. Germline-derived CDR1 and CDR2 are MGHRA and YSYEKL. CDR3 coding DNA: TGCGCCAGCAGCCAAACCCTAACCGGGGGGCCCTCTCCTACGAGGGAGTACTTC. It encodes CASSQTLTGGPSPTREYF.

This clone was detected only once. The gene calls are TRBV6-5 and TRBJ2-7; the match to TRBD1 covers 8 bases. With V trimmed by 6 bases and J by 0 bases, 7 bases remained unmatched. In germline, CDR1 is MNHEY, CDR2 SVGAGI. This CDR3 region has 15 residues. CDR3 sequence (DNA): TGTGCCAGCAGGGACATGACAGGGGCCTCCTACGAGCAGTACTTC. Protein: CASRDMTGASYEQYF.

The chain couples TRBV19 to TRBJ2-1; perhaps TRBD2 as D (6 bases). CDR1 and CDR2 from the germline V gene are LNHDA and SQIVND (reference sequence). V gave up 4 bases and J gave up 4 bases, with 11 bases separating them. The CDR3 loop spans 14 amino acids. The CDR3 loop reads CASSTGDWYNEQFF. The CDR3 region has the DNA TGTGCCAGTAGTACGGGGGACTGGTACAATGAGCAGTTCTTC.

This chain connects TRBV28 to TRBJ2-7; D possibly corresponds to TRBD2 (5 bases). Germline-derived CDR1 and CDR2 are MDHEN and SYDVKM. This CDR3 region has 15 residues. The V end lost 7 bases, the J end lost 0 bases, and 16 bases lay between the germline ends. The CDR3 nucleotides read TGTGCCAGCAATTCCAACTGGCGGGCCTCCTACGAGCAGTACTTC. Translation gives CASNSNWRASYEQYF. Complete variable domain (other parts from reference TRBV28 and TRBJ2-7): DVKVTQSSRYLVKRTGEKVFLECVQDMDHENMFWYRQDPGLGLRLIYFSYDVKMKEKGDIPEGYSVSREKKERFSLILESASTNQTSMYLCASNSNWRASYEQYFGPGTRLTVT.